This T cell receptor beta chain was recovered during a study of blood T cell repertoires in COVID-19. Study-wide background: The origin of the acute and convalescent COVID-19 samples was the United States, Italy and Spain. In each case, the material was cDNA or gDNA derived from T cells, B-cell-depleted T cells, or PBMCs.

Using immunoSEQ multiplex PCR, the repertoire was profiled, and TCRdb retains in-frame clones only, with some absent. The sample comprises roughly 250,000 clones, more than 75% of which are singletons, and 2% to 2.5% rests with the top ten. Sequenced sample: peripheral blood. The sequence came from a woman in her fifties or sixties with acute or convalescent COVID-19.

For the CDR3, the DNA is TGTGCCAGCAGTGAAACTAGCCTTTACGAGCAGTACTTC. Its protein product is CASSETSLYEQYF. The V call is TRBV6-1, the J call TRBJ2-7, with D maybe TRBD2 (6 bases). Germline CDR1 is MNHNS and CDR2 is SASEGT. This CDR3 contains 13 residues. The germline V and J ends were trimmed by 2 bases and 4 bases, with 9 bases remaining between them.